The 29 T cell receptor beta chains below come from one sample, sequenced in a study of T cells after somatic rescue of genetic block. Generated by immunoSEQ multiplex PCR, the TCRdb table keeps only in-frame clones and is missing some. Here the sample spans 9,500 to 15,000 clones, approximately 74% being singletons. The sample consisted of peripheral blood mononuclear cells (PBMCs). These TCRs come from a boy between 10 and 17 years old.

This clone has just one count. This chain connects TRBV28 to TRBJ1-5, with D hard to call. Trimming stripped 3 bases from V and 2 bases from J, with 17 bases between. Germline loops: CDR1 MDHEN, CDR2 SYDVKM. CDR3 length: 17 residues. This chain's CDR3 is CASSFPRWGAGNQPQHF. The CDR3 nucleotides read TGTGCCAGCAGTTTCCCCCGGTGGGGAGCTGGCAATCAGCCCCAGCATTTT.

This chain joins TRBV6-5 and TRBJ2-7; D uncertain. The ends were cut back, 6 bases at V and 1 base at J, with 4 bases in the middle. CDR3 length: 11 amino acids. Germline V lookup: CDR1 MNHEY, CDR2 SVGAGI. CDR3 DNA: TGTGCCAGCAGCATTTCCTACGAGCAGTACTTC. Translation gives CASSISYEQYF.

This rearrangement joins TRBV6-1 to TRBJ2-3, with TRBD2 matching over 10 bases. Germline V gene lookup returns CDR1 MNHNS and CDR2 SASEGT. The CDR3 spans 14 residues. V trimming: 6 bases; J trimming: 2 bases; junction bases outside the gene matches: 2. CDR3 nucleotides: TGTGCCAGCAGGCTAGCGGGAGCCACAGATACGCAGTATTTT. It is translated as CASRLAGATDTQYF.

The chain recombines TRBV5-1 with TRBJ2-1, with D perhaps given as TRBD1 or TRBD2 (5 bases each). The CDR3 has 14 amino acids. Trimming removed 2 bases at V and 7 bases at J, with 13 bases between. CDR1 is SGHRS and CDR2 is YFSETQ in the germline V gene. The DNA for the CDR3 is TGCGCCAGCAGCTTCACCGGGACGGGTAATGAGCAGTTCTTC. Residues: CASSFTGTGNEQFF.

The sample holds a few counts of this clone. The chain links TRBV28 to TRBJ1-2; 7 bases fit TRBD1. CDR1 MDHEN and CDR2 SYDVKM come from the germline V gene. This CDR3 spans 13 amino acids. The V gene end was trimmed by 4 bases and the J gene end by 3 bases; junction bases not matched to a gene: 2. CDR3 in DNA: TGTGCCAGCAGTTGGGGGACAGACTATGGCTACACCTTC. Translated: CASSWGTDYGYTF.

The CDR3: CASSLVAGGINEQFF. In DNA form, the CDR3 reads TGTGCCAGCAGCTTGGTAGCGGGGGGGATCAATGAGCAGTTCTTC. The chain combines TRBV5-6 with TRBJ2-1; 11 bases align to TRBD2. The ends lost 0 bases at V and 6 bases at J; junction bases unmatched: 2. The CDR3 covers 15 residues. The germline V gene has CDR1 SGHDT and CDR2 YYEEEE.

The sample holds a few counts of this clone. CDR3 nucleotide sequence: TGTGCCAGCTCACCGTTCGAGCGGGGGGGTATAAATGAGCAGTTCTTC. Its protein product is CASSPFERGGINEQFF. The chain couples TRBV18 to TRBJ2-1; 10 nucleotides agree with TRBD2. The V and J ends lost 3 bases and 7 bases, in that order; junction bases with no gene match: 9. CDR1 KGHSH and CDR2 LQKENI come from the germline V gene. The CDR3 contains 16 residues.

The CDR3 sequence is CASSQAGVGSYNEQFF. In DNA form, the CDR3 reads TGTGCCAGCAGCCAGGCGGGGGTAGGGTCCTACAATGAGCAGTTCTTC. The chain employs TRBV7-2 and TRBJ2-1; 7 bases are a match to TRBD2. This CDR3 is built from 16 residues. With 5 bases clipped from V and 1 base from J, the junction kept 8 bases outside the gene matches. Germline assignment: CDR1 SGHTA and CDR2 FQGNSA.

A word on this clone: The junction does not match germline at one end; this may be a read error. The chain employs TRBV5-4 and TRBJ2-1, with D perhaps TRBD1 (6 bases). The germline V gene encodes CDR1 SGHNT and CDR2 YYREEE (reference sequence). The CDR3 covers 12 residues. The CDR3 here is CASKQGSNEQFF. For the CDR3, the DNA is TGTGCGAGCAAACAGGGTTCCAATGAGCAGTTCTTC.

The V and J genes are TRBV7-9 and TRBJ2-7; a weak D match, TRBD1 (6 bases). Germline CDR1 SEHNR, CDR2 FQNEAQ (reference sequence). Trimming shortened V by 0 bases and J by 0 bases, and 15 bases separated the two germline ends. This CDR3 region has 17 residues. The CDR3 is CASSLAGLGQNSYEQYF. In DNA, the CDR3 is TGTGCCAGCAGCTTAGCAGGTCTTGGACAGAACTCCTACGAGCAGTACTTC.

By share, this clone counts as medium-sized. The rearrangement uses TRBV7-9 and TRBJ2-5; no definite D call. Germline CDR1 is SEHNR and CDR2 is FQNEAQ (reference sequence). V was cut by 3 bases and J by 1 base, with 6 bases left in between. The CDR3 extends over 13 amino acids. The CDR3 sequence: CASSFFSQETQYF. Written as DNA, the CDR3 is TGTGCCAGCAGCTTTTTCAGCCAAGAGACCCAGTACTTC.

The chain employs TRBV30 and TRBJ2-5, with 11 bases lining up with TRBD1. The length of the CDR3 is 16 residues. Losses at the gene ends were 6 bases for V and 1 base for J; bases not matched to a gene: 10. Looked up from germline, CDR1 is GTSNPN and CDR2 is SVGIG (reference sequence). In DNA, the CDR3 is TGTGCCTGCAAAAACGACGGGACAGGGGGCCAAGAGACCCAGTACTTC. Protein product: CACKNDGTGGQETQYF.

This sequence joins TRBV7-3 and TRBJ2-5; 8 nucleotides match TRBD2. Trimming cost V 5 bases and J 4 bases; bases outside gene matches: 12. Germline V gene data show CDR1 as SGHTA and CDR2 as FQGTGA. The CDR3 consists of 16 residues. The CDR3 region has the DNA TGTGCCAGCAGCCCCCGGACTAGCCTTAGCCCAGAGACCCAGTACTTC. It translates to CASSPRTSLSPETQYF.

This sequence joins TRBV11-3 and TRBJ2-1; perhaps TRBD1 as D (5 bases). CDR1 is SGHNT and CDR2 is YENEEA in the germline V gene. The V gene lost 6 bases and the J gene lost 0 bases, with 21 bases spanning the gap. The CDR3 totals 18 residues. The CDR3 DNA is TGTGCCAGCAGTTCTAGGGGCCCCAGTGCAAGCTCCTACAATGAGCAGTTCTTC. Amino acids: CASSSRGPSASSYNEQFF. Complete variable domain (other parts from reference TRBV11-3 and TRBJ2-1): EAGVVQSPRYKIIEKKQPVAFWCNPISGHNTLYWYLQNLGQGPELLIRYENEEAVDDSQLPKDRFSAERLKGVDSTLKIQPAELGDSAVYLCASSSRGPSASSYNEQFFGPGTRLTVL.

This chain joins TRBV18 and TRBJ1-5; TRBD1 is a possible D gene (6 bases). Between the trimmed V and J ends, which lost 3 bases and 3 bases, there was a span of 15 bases. The CDR3 is made up of 16 amino acids. Looked up from germline, CDR1 is KGHSH and CDR2 is LQKENI. CDR3 residues: CASSPPDSPFNQPQHF. CDR3 DNA sequence: TGTGCCAGCTCACCCCCGGACAGCCCGTTCAATCAGCCCCAGCATTTT. The full variable domain, its missing parts supplied by reference TRBV18 and TRBJ1-5, is NAGVMQNPRHLVRRRGQEARLRCSPMKGHSHVYWYRQLPEEGLKFMVYLQKENIIDESGMPKERFSAEFPKEGPSILRIQQVVRGDSAAYFCASSPPDSPFNQPQHFGDGTRLSIL.

The chain joins TRBV6-7 to TRBJ1-5; 8 positions agree with TRBD1. TRBV6-7 is recorded as an ORF, its role being uncertain. Trimming at V came to 8 bases and at J to 4 bases, leaving 19 bases not matched to a gene. This CDR3 spans 18 amino acids. DNA for the CDR3: TGTGCCAGCGATACTAAACCGGACAGGGAGGGAGGGAATCAGCCCCAGCATTTT. Amino acid sequence: CASDTKPDREGGNQPQHF.

The chain employs TRBV19 and TRBJ1-5; D possibly corresponds to TRBD1 (6 bases). CDR1 LNHDA and CDR2 SQIVND come from the germline V gene (reference sequence). V gave up 7 bases and J gave up 3 bases, with 13 bases separating them. The CDR3 is 14 residues long. CDR3 DNA sequence: TGTGCCAGTAAGGGGGGGTCCTACAATCAGCCCCAGCATTTT. Translating it yields CASKGGSYNQPQHF.

The rearrangement joins TRBV11-2 to TRBJ1-2; D uncertain. The CDR3 is 13 amino acids. Trimming cost V 1 base and J 9 bases, with 12 bases left between them. The germline CDR1 and CDR2 sequences are SGHAT and FQNNGV. The CDR3 loop reads CASSLVDKGRYTF. CDR3 coding DNA: TGTGCCAGCAGCTTAGTAGATAAGGGTCGCTACACCTTC.

The V gene is TRBV5-1, the J gene TRBJ2-2; D is undetermined. The ends were cut back, 2 bases at V and 2 bases at J, with 4 bases in the middle. From germline, CDR1 is SGHRS and CDR2 YFSETQ. The CDR3 consists of 13 residues. The CDR3 region is CASSFGNTGELFF. In DNA, the CDR3 is TGCGCCAGCAGCTTTGGCAACACCGGGGAGCTGTTTTTT.

This clone counts as medium-sized (0.01 to 0.1%). The chain has TRBV29-1 and TRBJ2-7; the match to TRBD2 covers 14 bases. V dropped 3 bases and J dropped 0; count of bases not matched to a gene: 10. Germline V lookup: CDR1 SQVTM, CDR2 ANQGSEA. This CDR3 is built from 18 residues. CDR3 loop: CSVEGQGGTSGSSYEQYF. The CDR3 nucleotides are TGCAGCGTTGAGGGACAGGGGGGGACTAGCGGGAGCTCCTACGAGCAGTACTTC.

This clone appeared a few times. V usage is TRBV6-4 and J usage is TRBJ1-4; 7 bases match TRBD1. Germline V gives CDR1 MRHNA, CDR2 SNTAGT. J gave up 0 bases and V 5 bases, and 18 bases lay outside the gene matches. This CDR3 is 20 amino acids long. The CDR3 loop reads CASSWFHPGQSFATNEKLFF. The CDR3, as DNA: TGTGCCAGCAGTTGGTTTCATCCGGGACAGTCTTTTGCAACTAATGAAAAACTGTTTTTT.

V is TRBV19 and J is TRBJ2-5; D is uncertain. The J call may be faulty, since TRBJ2-7 better matches the DNA end. In germline, CDR1 is LNHDA, CDR2 SQIVND (reference sequence). The CDR3 is made up of 13 amino acids. The CDR3 bases are TGTGCCAGTAGTATGTACAGTAACTACGAGCAGTACTTC. Translating gives CASSMYSNYEQYF.

This chain connects TRBV5-6 to TRBJ2-7; TRBD1 matches at 8 bases. The germline gives CDR1 SGHDT, CDR2 YYEEEE. This CDR3 comprises 14 residues. Trimming at V came to 1 base and at J to 5 bases, leaving 5 bases not matched to a gene. The CDR3 DNA reads as TGTGCCAGCAGCTTGAGGACAGGGATCCACGAGCAGTACTTC. It yields the protein CASSLRTGIHEQYF.

The rearrangement links TRBV5-4 to TRBJ1-1; D call uncertain. The CDR3 loop spans 13 amino acids. V dropped 4 bases and J dropped 1 base, with 8 bases sitting between them. The germline gives CDR1 SGHNT, CDR2 YYREEE (reference sequence). CDR3 DNA: TGTGCCAGCAGCATCTACAGGAACACTGAAGCTTTCTTT. Its protein is CASSIYRNTEAFF.

The rearrangement joins TRBV6-1 to TRBJ2-5, with D maybe TRBD1 (5 bases). The V gene's germline CDR1 is MNHNS and CDR2 SASEGT. The CDR3 runs 13 residues. Trimming left V 4 bases short and J 4 bases short, with 10 bases between. CDR3 nucleotide sequence: TGTGCCAGCAGTGTTGAAGGGGCAGAGACCCAGTACTTC. The encoded protein is CASSVEGAETQYF.

J is TRBJ2-7 and V is TRBV11-2, with 9 bases aligning to TRBD1. The V gene's germline CDR1 is SGHAT and CDR2 FQNNGV. V lost 4 bases and J lost 3; bases outside the gene matches: 4. This CDR3 comprises 14 residues. CDR3 bases: TGTGCCAGCAGCTGGGACAGGGCCAACTACGAGCAGTACTTC. This gives the protein CASSWDRANYEQYF.

The chain links TRBV19 to TRBJ1-4, with 9 bases that match TRBD1. CDR1 and CDR2 (germline): LNHDA, SQIVND (reference sequence). CDR3 length: 16 amino acids. Losses at the gene ends were 6 bases for V and 0 bases for J; bases not matched to a gene: 5. The CDR3, as DNA: TGTGCCAGTAGATTGACAGGGGGTGCAACTAATGAAAAACTGTTTTTT. Protein product: CASRLTGGATNEKLFF.

The J gene is TRBJ2-5, the V gene TRBV5-1, with D possibly TRBD1 on 5 matching bases. CDR1 is SGHRS and CDR2 is YFSETQ in the germline V gene. The V end was cut by 5 bases, the J end by 3 bases, with 20 bases between. The CDR3 spans 16 residues. CDR3 DNA: TGCGCCAGCAGAGGGGTGACATCATATTATGAAGAGACCCAGTACTTC. As protein: CASRGVTSYYEETQYF.

V usage is TRBV9 and J usage is TRBJ2-7, with D perhaps TRBD2 (6 bases). The CDR3 loop spans 14 amino acids. Germline lookup yields CDR1 SGDLS and CDR2 YYNGEE. Deletions cut 0 bases from V and 5 bases from J, with 12 bases between. CDR3 region: CASSVDWGVNEQYF. Written as DNA, the CDR3 is TGTGCCAGCAGCGTAGATTGGGGGGTTAACGAGCAGTACTTC.